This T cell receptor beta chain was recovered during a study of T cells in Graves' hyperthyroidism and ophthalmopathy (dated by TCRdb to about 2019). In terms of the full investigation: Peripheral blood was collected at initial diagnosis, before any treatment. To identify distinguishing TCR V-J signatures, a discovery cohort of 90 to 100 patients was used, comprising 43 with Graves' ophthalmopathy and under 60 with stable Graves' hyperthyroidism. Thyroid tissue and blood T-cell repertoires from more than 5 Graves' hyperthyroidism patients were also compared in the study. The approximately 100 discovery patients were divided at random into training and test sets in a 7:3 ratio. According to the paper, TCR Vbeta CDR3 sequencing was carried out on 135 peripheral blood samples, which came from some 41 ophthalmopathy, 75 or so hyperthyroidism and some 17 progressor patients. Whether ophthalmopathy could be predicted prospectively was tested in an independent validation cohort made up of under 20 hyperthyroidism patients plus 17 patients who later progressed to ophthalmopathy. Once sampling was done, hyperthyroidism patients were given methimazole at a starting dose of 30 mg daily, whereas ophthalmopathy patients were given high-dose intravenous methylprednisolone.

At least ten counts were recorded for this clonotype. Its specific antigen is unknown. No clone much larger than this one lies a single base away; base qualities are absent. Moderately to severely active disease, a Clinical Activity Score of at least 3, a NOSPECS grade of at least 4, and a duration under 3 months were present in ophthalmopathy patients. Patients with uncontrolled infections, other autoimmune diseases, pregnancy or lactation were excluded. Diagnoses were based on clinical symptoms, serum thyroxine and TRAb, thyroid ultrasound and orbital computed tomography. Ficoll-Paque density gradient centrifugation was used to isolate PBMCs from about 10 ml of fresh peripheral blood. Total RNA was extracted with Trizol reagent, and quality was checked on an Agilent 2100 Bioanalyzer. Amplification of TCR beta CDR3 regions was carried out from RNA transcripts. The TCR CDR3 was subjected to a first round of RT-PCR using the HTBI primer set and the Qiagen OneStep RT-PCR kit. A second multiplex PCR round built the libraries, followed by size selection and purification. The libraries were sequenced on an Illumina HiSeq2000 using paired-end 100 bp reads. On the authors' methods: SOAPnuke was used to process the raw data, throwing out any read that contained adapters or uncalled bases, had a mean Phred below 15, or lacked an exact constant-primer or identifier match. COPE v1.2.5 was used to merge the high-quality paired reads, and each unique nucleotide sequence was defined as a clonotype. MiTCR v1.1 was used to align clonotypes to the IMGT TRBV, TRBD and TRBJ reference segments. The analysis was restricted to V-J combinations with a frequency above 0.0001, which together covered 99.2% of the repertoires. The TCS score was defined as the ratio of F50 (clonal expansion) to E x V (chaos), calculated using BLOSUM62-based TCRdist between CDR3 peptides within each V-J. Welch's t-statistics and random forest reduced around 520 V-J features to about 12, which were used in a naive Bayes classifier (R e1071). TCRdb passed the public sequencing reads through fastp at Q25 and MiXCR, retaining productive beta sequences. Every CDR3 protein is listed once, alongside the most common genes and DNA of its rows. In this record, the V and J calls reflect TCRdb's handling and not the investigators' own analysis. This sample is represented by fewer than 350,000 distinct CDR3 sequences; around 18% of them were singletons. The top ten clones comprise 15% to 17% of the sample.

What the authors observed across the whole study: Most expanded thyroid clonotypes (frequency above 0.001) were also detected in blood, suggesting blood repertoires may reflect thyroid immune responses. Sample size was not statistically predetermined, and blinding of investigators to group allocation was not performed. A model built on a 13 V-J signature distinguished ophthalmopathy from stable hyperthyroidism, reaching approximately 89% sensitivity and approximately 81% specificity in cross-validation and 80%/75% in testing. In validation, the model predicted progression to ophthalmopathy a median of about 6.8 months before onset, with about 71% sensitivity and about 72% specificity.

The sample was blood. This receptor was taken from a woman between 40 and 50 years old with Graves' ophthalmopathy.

The nucleotide sequence is TGCAGCGGGGGACAGAACACTGAAGCTTTCTTT. Its protein product is CSGGQNTEAFF. The sequence links TRBV29-1 to TRBJ1-1; TRBD1 is a possible D gene, resting on 6 matching bases. Taken from the germline V gene, the CDR1 and CDR2 loops are SQVTM and ANQGSEA. The CDR3 has 11 amino acids, counting the end cysteine and phenylalanine. Solely the CDR3 DNA is kept, with 33 bases framed from the first base. The trim is 7 bases for V and 1 base for J, with a gap of 7 bases between the germline ends.